This T cell receptor beta chain stems from a study of blood T cell repertoires in COVID-19. Profiled with immunoSEQ multiplex PCR; TCRdb holds only in-frame clones, not every one. The profile shows approximately 110,000 clones, 65% to 85% of them singletons. Source material: peripheral blood. The clonotype comes from a woman in her seventies with acute or convalescent COVID-19.

CDR3 sequence: CASSPRGGAGTDTQYF. The CDR3 nucleotides are TGTGCCAGCAGCCCTCGAGGGGGGGCAGGGACAGATACGCAGTATTTT. This chain joins TRBV11-3 and TRBJ2-3; possible D gene TRBD2, 7 bases. The V gene lost 5 bases and the J gene lost 3 bases, with 18 bases spanning the gap. Per the germline V gene, CDR1 is SGHNT and CDR2 is YENEEA. The CDR3 has 16 residues.